The rows below give T cell receptor beta chains drawn from one sample of a study of shared clonotypes between healthy human individuals. Some clones are missing from TCRdb's copy, which holds only in-frame ones; the method was immunoSEQ multiplex PCR. The sample contains more than 2 million clones, over 85% of which appear only once. Sequenced sample: naive CD4+ T cells sorted from blood. All receptors come from a man between 18 and 35 years old in good health. CDR3s include the opening cysteine and the closing phenylalanine or tryptophan. A D gene is named only where the DNA matches it firmly. Clone size is stated in some rows and not others, as once, few, many or a class when expanded.

clone size: .
V gene: TRBV2
J gene: TRBJ2-7
D gene: .
CDR3 DNA: TGTGCCAGCAGTGTGGCGGGGCGCGGGGAGCAGTACTTC
CDR3 protein: CASSVAGRGEQYF

clone size: .
V gene: TRBV11-2
J gene: TRBJ1-3
D gene: .
CDR3 DNA: TGTGCCAGCAGCTCAACATTGGACACCATATATTTT
CDR3 protein: CASSSTLDTIYF

clone size: .
V gene: TRBV19
J gene: TRBJ1-1
D gene: TRBD1
CDR3 DNA: TGTGCCAGTAGTATCACAGGGGCGAACACTGAAGCTTTCTTT
CDR3 protein: CASSITGANTEAFF

clone size: .
V gene: TRBV9
J gene: TRBJ1-6
D gene: .
CDR3 DNA: TGTGCCAGCAGCGTAGGTCAGGGAAAGAAGAATTCACCCCTCCACTTT
CDR3 protein: CASSVGQGKKNSPLHF

clone size: .
V gene: TRBV5-1
J gene: TRBJ2-3
D gene: .
CDR3 DNA: TGCGCCAGCAGCGATCCCAGGACAGCTACAGATACGCAGTATTTT
CDR3 protein: CASSDPRTATDTQYF

clone size: .
V gene: TRBV7-6
J gene: TRBJ2-7
D gene: .
CDR3 DNA: TGTGCCAGCACCCTCAAGGAGCATTACGAGCAGTACTTC
CDR3 protein: CASTLKEHYEQYF

clone size: once
V gene: TRBV10-3
J gene: TRBJ2-3
D gene: .
CDR3 DNA: TGTGCCATCAGTGGGGGTAATCCCACAGATACGCAGTATTTT
CDR3 protein: CAISGGNPTDTQYF

clone size: .
V gene: TRBV6-5
J gene: TRBJ1-6
D gene: .
CDR3 DNA: TGTGCCAGCAGCCCGACAGACAATAATTCACCCCTCCACTTT
CDR3 protein: CASSPTDNNSPLHF

clone size: .
V gene: TRBV7-9
J gene: TRBJ2-5
D gene: .
CDR3 DNA: TGTGCCAGCAGCTTCGGCGGGCTAATCCAAGAGACCCAGTACTTC
CDR3 protein: CASSFGGLIQETQYF

clone size: .
V gene: TRBV9
J gene: TRBJ2-6
D gene: .
CDR3 DNA: TGTGCCAGCAGCCCAACGGTCGGGCAGTCTTCTGGGGCCAACGTCCTGACTTTC
CDR3 protein: CASSPTVGQSSGANVLTF

clone size: .
V gene: TRBV28
J gene: TRBJ2-1
D gene: .
CDR3 DNA: TGTGCCAGCAGGGACAATGAGCAGTTCTTC
CDR3 protein: CASRDNEQFF

clone size: .
V gene: TRBV28
J gene: TRBJ2-7
D gene: .
CDR3 DNA: TGTGCCAGCAGTTTTTGGCAGGGTAGCGACGAGCAGTACTTC
CDR3 protein: CASSFWQGSDEQYF

clone size: .
V gene: TRBV28
J gene: TRBJ2-2
D gene: .
CDR3 DNA: TGTGCCAGCAGTTCCAGTGGAATAAACACCGGGGAGCTGTTTTTT
CDR3 protein: CASSSSGINTGELFF

clone size: .
V gene: TRBV6-6
J gene: TRBJ2-7
D gene: TRBD1
CDR3 DNA: TGTGCCAGCAAATGGGGGGGACAGGGCAACGAGCAGTACTTC
CDR3 protein: CASKWGGQGNEQYF

clone size: .
V gene: TRBV5-6
J gene: TRBJ2-1
D gene: .
CDR3 DNA: TGTGCCAGCAGCTTGGGACAGACCCTGCTCTACAATGAGCAGTTCTTC
CDR3 protein: CASSLGQTLLYNEQFF

clone size: .
V gene: TRBV6-5
J gene: TRBJ2-5
D gene: TRBD2
CDR3 DNA: TGTGCCAGCAGCCAAGGAGCGGGGCAAGAGACCCAGTACTTC
CDR3 protein: CASSQGAGQETQYF

clone size: .
V gene: TRBV18
J gene: TRBJ2-5
D gene: .
CDR3 DNA: TGTGCCAGCTTGCTAGGGACGGGGCAGCAAGAGACCCAGTACTTC
CDR3 protein: CASLLGTGQQETQYF

clone size: .
V gene: TRBV7-9
J gene: TRBJ1-6
D gene: .
CDR3 DNA: TGCGCCAGCAGCCAAGAACCAGGGAATGGTTCACCCCTCCACTTT
CDR3 protein: CASSQEPGNGSPLHF

clone size: .
V gene: TRBV11-2
J gene: TRBJ1-1
D gene: TRBD1
CDR3 DNA: TGTGCCAGCAGTCCGGACAGGGGAGAAAAAGCTTTCTTT
CDR3 protein: CASSPDRGEKAFF

clone size: .
V gene: TRBV11-3
J gene: TRBJ2-7
D gene: .
CDR3 DNA: TGTGCCAGCAGCTTAGGAGGTCCCAAATCCTACGAGCAGTACTTC
CDR3 protein: CASSLGGPKSYEQYF

clone size: .
V gene: TRBV20-1
J gene: TRBJ2-7
D gene: .
CDR3 DNA: TGCAGTGCTAGGGACAGTTACGAGCAGTACTTC
CDR3 protein: CSARDSYEQYF

clone size: .
V gene: TRBV6-5
J gene: TRBJ1-1
D gene: .
CDR3 DNA: TGTGCCAGCAGGGGGGGGCCCAGCACTGAAGCTTTCTTT
CDR3 protein: CASRGGPSTEAFF

clone size: once
V gene: TRBV5-1
J gene: TRBJ2-3
D gene: TRBD1
CDR3 DNA: TGCGCCAGCAGCAACGGACAGGGCCCAGATACGCAGTATTTT
CDR3 protein: CASSNGQGPDTQYF

clone size: .
V gene: TRBV19
J gene: TRBJ2-7
D gene: TRBD1
CDR3 DNA: TGTGCCAGTAGTACCGGGCGGGGACAGGGCGCCTACGAGCAGTACTTC
CDR3 protein: CASSTGRGQGAYEQYF

clone size: .
V gene: TRBV28
J gene: TRBJ2-1
D gene: TRBD2
CDR3 DNA: TGTGCCAGCAGCCTCGGCGGGGGGTATCAGCAGTTCTTC
CDR3 protein: CASSLGGGYQQFF

clone size: .
V gene: TRBV2
J gene: TRBJ2-7
D gene: TRBD1
CDR3 DNA: TGTGCCAGCAGAAATCCGGGACAGGGCCTCTACGAGCAGTACTTC
CDR3 protein: CASRNPGQGLYEQYF

clone size: .
V gene: TRBV6-5
J gene: TRBJ2-7
D gene: TRBD1
CDR3 DNA: TGTGCCAGCTGGTCAGGACAGGGCACATACGAGCAGTACTTC
CDR3 protein: CASWSGQGTYEQYF

clone size: .
V gene: TRBV2
J gene: TRBJ1-1
D gene: .
CDR3 DNA: TGTGCCAGCAGTAGTAGTAGGGTGTGGACTGAAGCTTTCTTT
CDR3 protein: CASSSSRVWTEAFF

clone size: once
V gene: TRBV4-3
J gene: TRBJ1-3
D gene: .
CDR3 DNA: TGCGCCAGCAGCCACGTCGGCACCAGCTCTGGAAACACCATATATTTT
CDR3 protein: CASSHVGTSSGNTIYF

clone size: .
V gene: TRBV11-1
J gene: TRBJ1-2
D gene: .
CDR3 DNA: TGTGCCAGCAGCCACTCTCCAGAGAACTATGGCTACACCTTC
CDR3 protein: CASSHSPENYGYTF

clone size: .
V gene: TRBV18
J gene: TRBJ2-7
D gene: .
CDR3 DNA: TGTGCCAGCTCACCCCCGGCCAGCTCCTACGAGCAGTACTTC
CDR3 protein: CASSPPASSYEQYF

clone size: .
V gene: TRBV15
J gene: TRBJ1-1
D gene: .
CDR3 DNA: TGTGCCACCAGCGGGGTACTAGGTGGCACTGAAGCTTTCTTT
CDR3 protein: CATSGVLGGTEAFF

clone size: .
V gene: TRBV6-1
J gene: TRBJ1-5
D gene: .
CDR3 DNA: TGTGCCAGCAGTCCCCGGGGGGTTTATGGTCAGCCCCAGCATTTT
CDR3 protein: CASSPRGVYGQPQHF

clone size: .
V gene: TRBV19
J gene: TRBJ1-2
D gene: TRBD1
CDR3 DNA: TGTGCCAGTAGTCGACAGGGAGTCTATGGCTACACCTTC
CDR3 protein: CASSRQGVYGYTF

clone size: .
V gene: TRBV10-2
J gene: TRBJ1-1
D gene: .
CDR3 DNA: TGCGCCAGCAGTGAGTCTCAGGGAGGCACTGAAGCTTTCTTT
CDR3 protein: CASSESQGGTEAFF

clone size: .
V gene: TRBV5-6
J gene: TRBJ1-1
D gene: .
CDR3 DNA: TGTGCCAGCAGCGAAGGGGACAACAGTCTTTCCACTGAAGCTTTCTTT
CDR3 protein: CASSEGDNSLSTEAFF

clone size: .
V gene: TRBV11-2
J gene: TRBJ1-1
D gene: TRBD1
CDR3 DNA: TGTGCCAGCAGCCACCGGACAGGGGCTGAAGCTTTCTTT
CDR3 protein: CASSHRTGAEAFF

clone size: .
V gene: TRBV11-2
J gene: TRBJ1-1
D gene: .
CDR3 DNA: TGTGCCAGCAGCTTAGGGGTAGTAAGACATAGCCCAAACACTGAAGCTTTCTTT
CDR3 protein: CASSLGVVRHSPNTEAFF

clone size: few
V gene: TRBV2
J gene: TRBJ2-6
D gene: .
CDR3 DNA: TGTGCCAGCAGTGTAGGCCACTCTGGGGCCAACGTCCTGACTTTC
CDR3 protein: CASSVGHSGANVLTF

clone size: .
V gene: TRBV27
J gene: TRBJ2-2
D gene: TRBD2
CDR3 DNA: TGTGCCAGCAGTCCCGCCGTCCGGGGGGGCCGGACCGGGGAGCTGTTTTTT
CDR3 protein: CASSPAVRGGRTGELFF

clone size: .
V gene: TRBV2
J gene: TRBJ1-4
D gene: .
CDR3 DNA: TGTGCCAGCAAATCTTTGCCCGAAAAACTGTTTTTT
CDR3 protein: CASKSLPEKLFF